Listed here are 4 T cell receptor beta chains from one sample, sequenced in a study of breast tumors, draining lymph nodes, adjacent tissues. TCRdb reanalysed the multiplex PCR reads using MiXCR and keeps one entry per CDR3 protein. The table has 200,000 to 300,000 distinct CDR3 sequences, 30% seen once. The lymph nodes were axillary draining lymph nodes from breast cancer patients. The sample taken for sequencing was axillary lymph node tissue. These receptors were collected from a female donor with breast cancer. Some clones in this sample may be carry-over from other donors' samples.

In regard to this clonotype: One end of the junction varies from germline; a read error may be responsible. This chain joins TRBV29-1 and TRBJ2-3; the match to TRBD2 covers 9 bases. Germline CDR1 is SQVTM and CDR2 is ANQGSEA. CDR3 length: 16 amino acids. The DNA for the CDR3 is TGCAGCGTCGAAGGGGGGTTGCGGGAGGGTTTAGATACGCAGTATTTT. Protein: CSVEGGLREGLDTQYF.

This clonotype was observed many times. CDR3 region: CASSQEPQTVTDTQYF. The CDR3 DNA follows: TGCGCCAGCAGCCAAGAACCCCAGACAGTGACAGATACGCAGTATTTT. V is TRBV4-1 and J is TRBJ2-3, with D possibly being TRBD1 (5 bases). V gave up 0 bases and J gave up 3 bases, with 13 bases separating them. Germline-derived CDR1 and CDR2 are MGHRA and YSYEKL. The CDR3 is 16 amino acids.

This clonotype has a handful of counts. J is TRBJ1-1 and V is TRBV7-8, with D tentatively TRBD1 (5 bases). From germline, CDR1 is SGHVS and CDR2 FQNEAQ. Trimming removed 2 bases at V and 4 bases at J, with 5 bases between. The CDR3 loop spans 12 amino acids. CDR3 sequence (DNA): TGTGCCAGCAGCTTAAGGGGCACTGAAGCTTTCTTT. Protein product: CASSLRGTEAFF. Looking up the rest from reference TRBV7-8 and TRBJ1-1 gives the full variable domain: GAGVSQSPRYKVAKRGQDVALRCDPISGHVSLFWYQQALGQGPEFLTYFQNEAQLDKSGLPSDRFFAERPEGSVSTLKIQRTQQEDSAVYLCASSLRGTEAFFGQGTRLTVV.

The chain is built from TRBV6-9 and TRBJ2-7, with 10 bases fitting TRBD2. The CDR3 contains 17 residues. Germline V gives CDR1 MNHGY, CDR2 SVAAGI. V shed 6 bases, J shed 5 bases, and the junction held 16 bases outside the gene matches. CDR3 nucleotides: TGTGCCAGCAGCCCCTTTGGGCAGCGGGAGGGTTCCCACGAGCAGTACTTC. Translation gives CASSPFGQREGSHEQYF.